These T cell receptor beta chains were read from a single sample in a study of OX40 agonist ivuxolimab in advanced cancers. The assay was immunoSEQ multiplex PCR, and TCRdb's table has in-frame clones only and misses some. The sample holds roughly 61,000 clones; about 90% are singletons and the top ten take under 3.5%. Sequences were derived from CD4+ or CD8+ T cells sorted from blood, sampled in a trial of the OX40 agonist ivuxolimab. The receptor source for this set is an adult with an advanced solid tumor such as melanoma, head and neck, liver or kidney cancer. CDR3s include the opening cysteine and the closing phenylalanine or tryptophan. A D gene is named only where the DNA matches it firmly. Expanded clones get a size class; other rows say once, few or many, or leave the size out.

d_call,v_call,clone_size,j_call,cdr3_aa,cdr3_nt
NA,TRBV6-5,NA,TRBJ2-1,CASNRPEQFF,TGTGCCAGCAATAGGCCTGAGCAGTTCTTC
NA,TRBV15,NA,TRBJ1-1,CATSRGGAEAFF,TGTGCCACCAGCAGAGGCGGCGCTGAAGCTTTCTTT
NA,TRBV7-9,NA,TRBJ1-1,CASSSSGGTEAFF,TGTGCCAGCAGCTCGAGCGGGGGGACAGAAGCTTTCTTT
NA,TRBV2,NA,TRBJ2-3,CASSGVRGEDTQYF,TGTGCCAGCAGTGGTGTTAGGGGTGAAGATACGCAGTATTTT
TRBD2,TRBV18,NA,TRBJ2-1,CASSPMLAGVGDEQFF,TGTGCCAGCTCACCCATGCTAGCGGGAGTAGGAGATGAGCAGTTCTTC
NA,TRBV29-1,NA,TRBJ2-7,CSARRGGDEQYF,TGCAGCGCCCGGAGGGGGGGCGACGAGCAGTACTTC
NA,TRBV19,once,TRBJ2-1,CASSTSGPEQFF,TGTGCCAGTAGTACCTCCGGGCCAGAGCAGTTCTTC
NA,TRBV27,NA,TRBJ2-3,CASSFSVSSTDTQYF,TGTGCCAGCAGTTTTTCGGTGTCTAGCACAGATACGCAGTATTTT
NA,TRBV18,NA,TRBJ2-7,CASSRRTATYEQYF,TGTGCCAGCTCACGACGGACAGCAACCTACGAGCAGTACTTC
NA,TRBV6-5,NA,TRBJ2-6,CASRAGANVLTF,TGTGCCAGCAGGGCTGGGGCCAACGTCCTGACTTTC
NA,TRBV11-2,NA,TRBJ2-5,CASSLQHLQETQYF,TGTGCCAGCAGCTTACAGCACCTCCAAGAGACCCAGTACTTC
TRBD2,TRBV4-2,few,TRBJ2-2,CASSQENPTSGRTGELFF,TGTGCCAGCAGCCAAGAAAACCCGACTAGCGGGAGAACCGGGGAGCTGTTTTTT
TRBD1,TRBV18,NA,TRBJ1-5,CASSSSSLGTDNSNQPQHF,TGTGCCAGCTCATCCTCAAGCCTCGGGACAGACAACAGCAATCAGCCCCAGCATTTT
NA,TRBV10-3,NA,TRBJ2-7,CAISDDREAYEQYF,TGTGCCATCAGTGATGACAGGGAGGCCTACGAGCAGTACTTC
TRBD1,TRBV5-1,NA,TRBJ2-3,CASNQQGGGPDTQYF,TGCGCCAGCAACCAACAGGGGGGAGGACCAGATACGCAGTATTTT
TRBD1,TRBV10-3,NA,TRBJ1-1,CATIDGDSLNTEAFF,TGTGCCACCATAGATGGGGACAGCTTGAACACTGAAGCTTTCTTT
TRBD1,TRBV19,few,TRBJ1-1,CASRGQENTEAFF,TGTGCCAGTAGGGGACAGGAGAACACTGAAGCTTTCTTT
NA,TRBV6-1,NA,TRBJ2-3,CASSEGGPDTQYF,TGTGCCAGCAGTGAAGGGGGGCCAGATACGCAGTATTTT
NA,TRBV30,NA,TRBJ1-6,CAWSPYVSNSPLHF,TGTGCCTGGAGTCCGTATGTATCTAATTCACCCCTCCACTTT
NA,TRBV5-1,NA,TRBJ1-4,CASRVESGATNEKLFF,TGCGCCAGCAGGGTGGAATCCGGAGCAACTAATGAAAAACTGTTTTTT
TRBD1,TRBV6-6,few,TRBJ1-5,CASSFTGGGQPQHF,TGTGCCAGCAGTTTTACAGGGGGCGGTCAGCCCCAGCATTTT
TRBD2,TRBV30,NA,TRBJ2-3,CAWSSGTSGLTDTQYF,TGTGCCTGGAGTTCCGGGACTAGCGGGCTCACAGATACGCAGTATTTT
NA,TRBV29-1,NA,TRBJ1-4,CSADSGTNEKLFF,TGCAGCGCTGACAGCGGCACTAATGAAAAACTGTTTTTT
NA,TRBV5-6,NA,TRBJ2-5,CASSSVTGIQETQYF,TGTGCCAGCAGCTCCGTAACAGGGATACAAGAGACCCAGTACTTC
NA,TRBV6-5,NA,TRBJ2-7,CASSSLAGFRDEQYF,TGTGCCAGCAGTTCGTTGGCGGGGTTTCGCGACGAGCAGTACTTC
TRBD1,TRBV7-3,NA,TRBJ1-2,CASSLGQGEGYTF,TGTGCCAGCAGCTTAGGTCAGGGGGAAGGCTACACCTTC
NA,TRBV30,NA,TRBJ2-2,CAWSVGLNTGELFF,TGTGCCTGGAGTGTCGGCCTGAACACCGGGGAGCTGTTTTTT
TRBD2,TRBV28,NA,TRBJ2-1,CASSSLTSGRTKSSYNEQFF,TGTGCCAGCAGTTCCCTGACTAGCGGGAGGACCAAGAGCTCCTACAATGAGCAGTTCTTC
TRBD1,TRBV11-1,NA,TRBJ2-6,CASSPGGQGFRGANVLTF,TGTGCCAGCAGCCCAGGAGGACAGGGGTTCAGGGGGGCCAACGTCCTGACTTTC
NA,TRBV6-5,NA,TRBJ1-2,CASSYSSSYGYTF,TGTGCCAGCAGTTACTCCAGTTCATATGGCTACACCTTC
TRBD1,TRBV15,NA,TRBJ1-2,CATSRDRRQGVYYGYTF,TGTGCCACCAGCAGAGATAGGCGACAGGGGGTTTACTATGGCTACACCTTC